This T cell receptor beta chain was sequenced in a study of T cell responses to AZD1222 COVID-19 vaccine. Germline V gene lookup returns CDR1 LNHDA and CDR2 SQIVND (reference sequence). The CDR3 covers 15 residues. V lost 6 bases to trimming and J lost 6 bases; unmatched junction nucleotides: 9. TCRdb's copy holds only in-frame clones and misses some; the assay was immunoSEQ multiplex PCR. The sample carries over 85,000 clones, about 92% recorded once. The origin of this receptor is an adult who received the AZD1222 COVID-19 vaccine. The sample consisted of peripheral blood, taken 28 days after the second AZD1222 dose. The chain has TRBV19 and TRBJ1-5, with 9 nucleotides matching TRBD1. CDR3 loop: CASSRDREDAQPQHF. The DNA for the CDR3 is TGTGCCAGTAGCAGGGACAGGGAAGATGCTCAGCCCCAGCATTTT.